One sample yielded the 10 T cell receptor beta chains listed below, sequenced in a study of blood T cell repertoires in COVID-19. Clones were sequenced by immunoSEQ multiplex PCR, and TCRdb holds only the in-frame ones, with some missing. The sample has around 260,000 clones; 65% to 90% are singletons. Sequencing was done on a sample of peripheral blood. The receptors originated from a man younger than 45 with active or convalescent COVID-19.

This clone occurred a few times. J is TRBJ2-7 and V is TRBV5-8; D unresolved. Trimming took off 4 bases at V and 2 bases at J, with 16 bases between the two ends. CDR1 and CDR2 (germline): SGHTS, YDEGEE. This CDR3 has 15 amino acids. The CDR3 protein is CASSTPWSEAYEQYF. In DNA, the CDR3 is TGTGCCAGCAGCACCCCATGGAGCGAGGCCTACGAGCAGTACTTC. The whole variable domain, remainder taken from reference TRBV5-8 and TRBJ2-7, is EAGVTQSPTHLIKTRGQQATLRCSPISGHTSVYWYQQALGLGLQFLLWYDEGEERNRGNFPPRFSGRQFPNYSSELNVNALELEDSALYLCASSTPWSEAYEQYFGPGTRLTVT.

The chain links TRBV11-2 to TRBJ2-1, with 12 positions matching TRBD2. From germline, CDR1 is SGHAT and CDR2 FQNNGV. V lost 5 bases to trimming and J lost 4 bases; unmatched junction nucleotides: 6. The CDR3 runs 16 residues. CDR3 loop: CASSQSLAGGYNEQFF. DNA for the CDR3: TGTGCCAGCAGCCAATCCCTAGCGGGGGGGTACAATGAGCAGTTCTTC.

CDR3 DNA: TGTGCCAGCAGTTACTCGATGTCACTGCGCTACGAGCAGTACTTC. Translation gives CASSYSMSLRYEQYF. This chain links TRBV6-2 or TRBV6-3 with TRBJ2-7, with D unclear. Between the trimmed V and J ends, which lost 0 bases and 3 bases, there was a span of 12 bases. This CDR3 is 15 amino acids long. The germline gives CDR1 MNHEY, CDR2 SVGEGT.

The CDR3 DNA is TGTGCCAGCAGTACATTCAGGGGAGGGCACACCTTC. Protein sequence: CASSTFRGGHTF. The chain is built from TRBV27 and TRBJ1-2; D possibly corresponds to TRBD1 (6 bases). Looked up from germline, CDR1 is MNHEY and CDR2 is SMNVEV (reference sequence). V lost 5 bases, J lost 12 bases, and 16 bases lay in between. The CDR3 runs 12 residues.

The chain is built from TRBV19 and TRBJ1-1, with D hard to call. The CDR3 sequence is 10 residues long. The germline V gene encodes CDR1 LNHDA and CDR2 SQIVND (reference sequence). Trimming took 8 bases from V and 4 from J, leaving 5 bases between them. The CDR3 DNA reads TGTGCCAGTTGCGGCACTGAAGCTTTCTTT. Translating gives CASCGTEAFF.

This chain joins TRBV28 and TRBJ2-7; 7 nucleotides line up with TRBD1. V lost 6 bases and J lost 6; bases outside the gene matches: 5. From germline, CDR1 is MDHEN and CDR2 SYDVKM. The CDR3 is 12 residues long. The CDR3 loop is CASRGQMPEQYF. The CDR3 DNA is TGTGCCAGCAGGGGACAGATGCCCGAGCAGTACTTC.

The chain couples TRBV5-1 to TRBJ2-2; 8 bases fit TRBD1. The J segment lost 6 bases and the V segment lost 4 bases, leaving 14 bases of the junction unmatched. Germline loops: CDR1 SGHRS, CDR2 YFSETQ. This CDR3 has 17 amino acids. In nucleotides, the CDR3 is TGCGCCAGCAGCATCACCACAGGGGGAGAATTAGCCGGGGAGCTGTTTTTT. Translated, it gives CASSITTGGELAGELFF.

V gene TRBV6-5 combines with J gene TRBJ1-2, with 8 nucleotides matching TRBD1. The germline CDR1 and CDR2 sequences are MNHEY and SVGAGI. Trimming at V came to 8 bases and at J to 10 bases, leaving 15 bases not matched to a gene. The CDR3 is 14 amino acids. CDR3 coding DNA: TGTGCCAGCTTGCTAGTGACCGGACAGGGCGCCTACACCTTC. Amino acids: CASLLVTGQGAYTF.

The rearrangement links TRBV10-2 to TRBJ1-6, with 11 bases matching TRBD1. The CDR3 extends over 16 amino acids. Germline CDR1 is WSHSY and CDR2 is SAAADI. J lost 4 bases, V lost 4 bases, and 3 bases had no gene match. CDR3 protein: CASSGTGGLYNSPLHF. CDR3 nucleotides: TGCGCCAGCAGTGGGACAGGGGGCCTGTATAATTCACCCCTCCACTTT.

CDR3 DNA sequence: TGTGCCAGCAGCCCAAGACAAGTCTACGAGCAGTACTTC. This translates into CASSPRQVYEQYF. V and J are TRBV7-9 and TRBJ2-7; D remains ambiguous. V was cut by 5 bases and J by 3 bases, with 11 bases left in between. Germline V gene data show CDR1 as SEHNR and CDR2 as FQNEAQ (reference sequence). The CDR3 is 13 amino acids.